The rows below give T cell receptor beta chains drawn from one sample of a study of follicular helper T cells after annual influenza vaccination. The repertoire was sequenced with immunoSEQ multiplex PCR; TCRdb's copy has only in-frame clones and lacks some. The table has more than 6,500 clones, 75% to 90% seen once. The sequencing used CXCR5- memory CD4+ T cells sorted from blood, collected 7 days after influenza vaccination. The receptors shown here come from an adult who received the influenza vaccine. Each CDR3 is given with its conserved first and last residue. The order of the fields is J gene, D gene, V gene, clone size, CDR3 protein, CDR3 DNA. The D gene is left open where the match is weak. Part of the rows lack a size; the others show once, few, many or a class for expanded clones.

TRBJ2-7 | . | TRBV7-8 | few | CASSPGTGSYEQYF | TGTGCCAGCAGCCCCGGGACGGGCTCCTACGAGCAGTACTTC
TRBJ2-7 | . | TRBV27 | few | CASSPDVLYEQYF | TGTGCCAGCAGCCCCGACGTACTCTACGAGCAGTACTTC
TRBJ1-1 | TRBD1 | TRBV9 | . | CASSAETGRTEAFF | TGTGCCAGCAGCGCCGAGACAGGGAGGACTGAAGCTTTCTTT
TRBJ1-5 | . | TRBV5-1 | . | CASSLRVGNSNQPQHF | TGCGCCAGCAGCTTGAGGGTAGGAAACAGCAATCAGCCCCAGCATTTT
TRBJ2-3 | TRBD2 | TRBV11-3 | . | CASSLDGGGASSTDTQYF | TGTGCCAGCAGCTTAGATGGCGGGGGGGCCTCCTCGACAGATACGCAGTATTTT
TRBJ2-5 | . | TRBV11-3 | . | CASSRSYQETQYF | TGTGCCAGCAGCCGCTCGTACCAAGAGACCCAGTACTTC
TRBJ2-7 | . | TRBV5-1 | . | CASKWWTPSSYEQYF | TGCGCCAGTAAGTGGTGGACACCTAGCTCCTACGAGCAGTACTTC
TRBJ1-1 | TRBD1 | TRBV6-1 | once | CASSDRGRAKAFF | TGTGCCAGCAGTGACAGGGGGCGGGCGAAAGCTTTCTTT
TRBJ1-3 | . | TRBV10-3 | . | CAISESKARGGHTIYF | TGTGCCATCAGTGAGTCAAAAGCCAGGGGTGGCCACACCATATATTTT
TRBJ2-2 | . | TRBV25-1 | . | CASSERPNKNTGELFF | TGTGCCAGCAGTGAGAGGCCCAACAAGAACACCGGGGAGCTGTTTTTT
TRBJ2-6 | . | TRBV5-1 | . | CASSLVMGSGANVLTF | TGCGCCAGCAGCTTGGTCATGGGTTCTGGGGCCAACGTCCTGACTTTC
TRBJ2-3 | . | TRBV28 | . | CASSSTSRGESRPDTQYF | TGTGCCAGCAGTTCCACCAGCCGGGGCGAATCCCGTCCAGATACGCAGTATTTT
TRBJ1-3 | . | TRBV5-8 | . | CASSLAGDSGNTIYF | TGTGCCAGCAGCTTGGCGGGGGACTCTGGAAACACCATATATTTT
TRBJ1-4 | . | TRBV7-9 | . | CASSYTGREKLFF | TGTGCCAGCAGCTACACAGGGAGGGAAAAACTGTTTTTT
TRBJ2-7 | . | TRBV5-1 | . | CASSQTKGVTYEQYF | TGCGCCAGCAGCCAGACCAAAGGGGTCACCTACGAGCAGTACTTC
TRBJ1-1 | . | TRBV5-1 | . | CASSFRRMNTEAFF | TGCGCCAGCAGCTTTCGTCGGATGAACACTGAAGCTTTCTTT
TRBJ1-2 | . | TRBV6-1 | few | CASSVGGEGYGYTF | TGTGCCAGCAGTGTGGGGGGTGAGGGCTATGGCTACACCTTC
TRBJ1-2 | . | TRBV15 | . | CATSRDFITVVTF | TGTGCCACCAGCAGAGATTTTATTACCGTCGTCACCTTC
TRBJ2-3 | TRBD2 | TRBV15 | . | CATSRASGSSQQYF | TGTGCCACCAGCAGAGCCAGCGGGAGCAGCCAGCAGTATTTT
TRBJ2-1 | . | TRBV9 | . | CASSVRLALSSEQFF | TGTGCCAGCAGCGTCCGACTGGCCCTCTCGAGTGAGCAGTTCTTC
TRBJ1-1 | TRBD1 | TRBV14 | . | CASSHRTGRANTEAFF | TGTGCCAGCAGCCACCGGACAGGGAGGGCGAACACTGAAGCTTTCTTT
TRBJ2-3 | TRBD2 | TRBV11-2 | . | CASSQGGGIETDTQYF | TGTGCCAGCAGCCAAGGCGGGGGGATTGAGACAGATACGCAGTATTTT
TRBJ2-3 | . | TRBV11-2 | once | CASSRQDSTDTQYF | TGTGCCAGCAGCCGCCAGGACAGCACAGATACGCAGTATTTT
TRBJ2-1 | . | TRBV7-2 | . | CASSLASRELEQFF | TGTGCCAGCAGCTTAGCATCCAGGGAACTTGAGCAGTTCTTC
TRBJ1-6 | . | TRBV27 | few | CASTSHTTGTSYNSPLHF | TGTGCCAGCACGTCGCACACAACAGGGACCTCCTATAATTCACCCCTCCACTTT
TRBJ2-3 | TRBD2 | TRBV9 | once | CASSVRPGGPADTQYF | TGTGCCAGCAGCGTACGACCGGGGGGGCCAGCAGATACGCAGTATTTT
TRBJ1-6 | TRBD1 | TRBV19 | . | CASTLGAGGNSPLHF | TGTGCCAGTACCCTGGGGGCAGGGGGAAATTCACCCCTCCACTTT
TRBJ2-3 | TRBD2 | TRBV6-6 | once | CASSSSGVVDTQYF | TGTGCCAGCAGTTCTAGCGGGGTTGTAGATACGCAGTATTTT
TRBJ2-3 | TRBD2 | TRBV23-1 | . | CASSQYTGPQRGDTDTQYF | TGCGCCAGCAGTCAATACACGGGGCCCCAGCGGGGAGACACAGATACGCAGTATTTT
TRBJ2-7 | TRBD2 | TRBV11-2 | . | CASSLDSLAGVYEQYF | TGTGCCAGCAGCTTAGATAGTCTAGCGGGGGTCTACGAGCAGTACTTC
TRBJ1-3 | TRBD1 | TRBV6-5 | . | CASSYSGQGANTIYF | TGTGCCAGCAGTTACTCGGGACAGGGGGCAAACACCATATATTTT
TRBJ1-2 | . | TRBV5-6 | few | CASSPPGTYGYTF | TGTGCCAGCAGCCCCCCGGGGACATATGGCTACACCTTC
TRBJ1-5 | . | TRBV10-3 | few | CAISRGSDQPQHF | TGTGCCATCAGTCGGGGAAGCGATCAGCCCCAGCATTTT
TRBJ2-2 | . | TRBV15 | . | CATSRDQSGHHTGELFF | TGTGCCACCAGCAGAGATCAGTCGGGACACCACACCGGGGAGCTGTTTTTT
TRBJ2-3 | . | TRBV5-4 | . | CASSTPGAGPSGTQYF | TGTGCCAGCAGCACCCCTGGTGCGGGGCCCAGCGGTACGCAGTATTTT
TRBJ1-2 | . | TRBV27 | . | CASSPNNLHYGYTF | TGTGCCAGCAGTCCCAACAACCTCCACTATGGCTACACCTTC
TRBJ1-2 | . | TRBV10-3 | few | CAIRGDYGYTF | TGTGCCATCAGGGGGGACTATGGCTACACCTTC
TRBJ2-1 | . | TRBV18 | . | CASSLRTNSYNEQFF | TGTGCCAGCTCACTACGGACTAATTCATACAATGAGCAGTTCTTC
TRBJ1-2 | TRBD1 | TRBV5-4 | few | CASSAGTGYGLRGYTF | TGTGCCAGCAGTGCCGGGACAGGGTACGGACTTCGCGGCTACACCTTC
TRBJ1-4 | TRBD1 | TRBV29-1 | . | CSVVDRGPNEKLFF | TGCAGCGTCGTCGACAGGGGGCCTAATGAAAAACTGTTTTTT
TRBJ2-5 | . | TRBV4-1 | . | CASSTLRGASSQETQYF | TGCGCCAGCAGCACCCTCCGCGGGGCTTCATCACAAGAGACCCAGTACTTC
TRBJ1-2 | . | TRBV9 | . | CASSVVSVSDGYTF | TGTGCCAGCAGCGTAGTGTCTGTATCTGATGGCTACACCTTC
TRBJ1-5 | TRBD1 | TRBV7-2 | . | CASSSDRGRNQPQHF | TGTGCCAGCAGCTCAGACAGGGGGCGAAATCAGCCCCAGCATTTT
TRBJ1-2 | TRBD1 | TRBV11-1 | . | CATSTGSYGYTF | TGTGCCACCTCGACAGGGAGCTATGGCTACACCTTC
TRBJ2-1 | . | TRBV11-3 | . | CASSSGGAPYNEQFF | TGTGCCAGCAGCTCAGGCGGGGCCCCCTACAATGAGCAGTTCTTC
TRBJ2-7 | . | TRBV10-3 | . | CAISGQGYEQYF | TGTGCCATCAGTGGGCAGGGCTACGAGCAGTACTTC
TRBJ2-3 | . | TRBV7-2 | . | CASSSSYRGADTQYF | TGTGCCAGCAGCTCTAGTTATCGGGGCGCAGATACGCAGTATTTT
TRBJ2-1 | . | TRBV27 | . | CASRARLSYNEQFF | TGTGCCAGCAGAGCGCGGCTTTCCTACAATGAGCAGTTCTTC
TRBJ1-3 | TRBD1 | TRBV27 | . | CASSRQGRAGNTIYF | TGTGCCTCCTCACGACAGGGGCGGGCTGGAAACACCATATATTTT
TRBJ1-6 | . | TRBV4-1 | . | CASSQEPEADNSPLHF | TGCGCCAGCAGCCAAGAACCCGAAGCAGATAATTCACCCCTCCACTTT
TRBJ1-2 | . | TRBV4-2 | once | CASSRGYGYTF | TGTGCCAGCAGTCGGGGCTATGGCTACACCTTC
TRBJ1-2 | TRBD1 | TRBV19 | . | CASSSRDRVLLGYTF | TGTGCCAGTAGTAGCCGGGACAGGGTCCTTCTTGGCTACACCTTC
TRBJ1-2 | . | TRBV7-9 | . | CASSFTGNYGYTF | TGTGCCAGCAGCTTCACAGGAAACTATGGCTACACCTTC
TRBJ1-3 | . | TRBV6-1 | . | CASISRGSMGNTIYF | TGTGCCAGCATTTCTCGGGGGTCAATGGGAAACACCATATATTTT
TRBJ2-6 | . | TRBV5-4 | . | CASSWMGRGPSGANVLTF | TGTGCCAGCAGCTGGATGGGGCGCGGACCCTCTGGGGCCAACGTCCTGACTTTC